This T cell receptor beta chain came from a study of vaccination and CD4 T cells after COVID-19. Sequencing of the DNA from cultured CD4+ T cells was carried out with the Oncomine TCR Beta short-read assay. TCRdb reprocessed the PCR reads with MiXCR, giving one entry per CDR3 protein. Of roughly 6,800 distinct CDR3 sequences in the sample, about 25% were seen once. Germline CDR1 is LNHDA and CDR2 is SQIVND (reference sequence). Trimming shortened V by 5 bases and J by 7 bases, and 24 bases separated the two germline ends. The CDR3 is 17 residues long. The treatment here: roughly 10-day PBMC culture with coronavirus spike peptide pools or control peptides (ViraFEST assay). Turning to this clonotype: What it binds is not known.

The source is a human donor who had recovered from COVID-19. The chain links TRBV19 to TRBJ1-5; D perhaps matches TRBD1 (5 bases). Sequencing used CD4+ T cells from blood, cultured in vitro, obtained after SARS-CoV-2 vaccination. The CDR3 DNA reads as TGTGCCAGTAGTCCCCATGGGTGGGGACTCGAGGGGCAGCCCCAGCATTTT. This encodes CASSPHGWGLEGQPQHF. The entire variable domain, with the rest obtained from reference TRBV19 and TRBJ1-5, is as follows: DGGITQSPKYLFRKEGQNVTLSCEQNLNHDAMYWYRQDPGQGLRLIYYSQIVNDFQKGDIAEGYSVSREKKESFPLTVTSAQKNPTAFYLCASSPHGWGLEGQPQHFGDGTRLSIL.